This T cell receptor beta chain is from a study of blood T cell repertoires in COVID-19. On the study more broadly: From the United States, Italy and Spain came samples of acute and convalescent COVID-19. PBMCs, B-cell-depleted T cells, or T cells were the source of the cDNA or gDNA that made up the material.

As processed by the authors: Reference gene primer amplification gave estimated nucleated cell counts. The protocol was immunoSEQ multiplex PCR, while the TCRdb copy is restricted to in-frame clones and leaves out a portion. The DNA gave D and trimming, while V, J and clone size come from that table. Here the sample spans about 94,000 clones, 75% to 90% being singletons. The sequenced sample consisted of peripheral blood. The clonotype comes from a human donor in a cohort sampled during active COVID-19.

CDR3 amino acids: CASSHNPTGELFF. The CDR3, as DNA: TGCGCCAGCAGTCACAACCCCACCGGGGAGCTGTTTTTT. V usage is TRBV5-1 and J usage is TRBJ2-2; D not certain. V was clipped by 5 bases and J by 4 bases, with 9 bases between them. The CDR3 covers 13 residues. Germline values: CDR1 SGHRS, CDR2 YFSETQ. The full variable domain, completed using reference TRBV5-1 and TRBJ2-2, is KAGVTQTPRYLIKTRGQQVTLSCSPISGHRSVSWYQQTPGQGLQFLFEYFSETQRNKGNFPGRFSGRQFSNSRSEMNVSTLELGDSALYLCASSHNPTGELFFGEGSRLTVL.